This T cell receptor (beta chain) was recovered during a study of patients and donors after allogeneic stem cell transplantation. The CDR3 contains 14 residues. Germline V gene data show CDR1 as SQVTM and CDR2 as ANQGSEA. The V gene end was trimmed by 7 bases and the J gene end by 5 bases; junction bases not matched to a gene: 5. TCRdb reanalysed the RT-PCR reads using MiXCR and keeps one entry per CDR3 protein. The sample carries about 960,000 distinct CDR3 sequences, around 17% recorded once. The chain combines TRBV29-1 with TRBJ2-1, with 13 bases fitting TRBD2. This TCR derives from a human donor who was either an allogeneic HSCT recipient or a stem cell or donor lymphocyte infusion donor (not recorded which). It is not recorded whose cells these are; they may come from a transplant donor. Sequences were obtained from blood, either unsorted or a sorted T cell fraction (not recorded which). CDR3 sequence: CSDGLAGDHNEQFF. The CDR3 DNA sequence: TGCAGCGACGGACTAGCGGGGGACCACAATGAGCAGTTCTTC.